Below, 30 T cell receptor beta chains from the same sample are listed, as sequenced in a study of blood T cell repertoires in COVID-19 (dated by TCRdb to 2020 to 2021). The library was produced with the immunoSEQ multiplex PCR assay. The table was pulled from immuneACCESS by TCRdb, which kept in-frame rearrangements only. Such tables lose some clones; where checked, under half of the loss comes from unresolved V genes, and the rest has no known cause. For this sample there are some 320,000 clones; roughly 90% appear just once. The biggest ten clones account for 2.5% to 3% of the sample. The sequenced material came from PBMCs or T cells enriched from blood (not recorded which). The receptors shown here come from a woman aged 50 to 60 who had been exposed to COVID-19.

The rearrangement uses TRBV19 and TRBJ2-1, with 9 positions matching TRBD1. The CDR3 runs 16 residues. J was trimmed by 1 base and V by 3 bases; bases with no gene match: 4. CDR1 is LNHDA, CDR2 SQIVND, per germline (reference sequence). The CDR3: CASSIWGTGSYNEQFF. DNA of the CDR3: TGTGCCAGTAGTATTTGGGGGACAGGGTCCTACAATGAGCAGTTCTTC.

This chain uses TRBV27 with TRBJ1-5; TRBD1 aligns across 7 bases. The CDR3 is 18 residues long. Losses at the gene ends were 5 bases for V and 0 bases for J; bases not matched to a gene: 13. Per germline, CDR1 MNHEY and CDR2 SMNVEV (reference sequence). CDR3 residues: CASSPDAGTAYSNQPQHF. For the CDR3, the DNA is TGTGCCAGCAGTCCCGACGCTGGGACAGCTTATAGCAATCAGCCCCAGCATTTT.

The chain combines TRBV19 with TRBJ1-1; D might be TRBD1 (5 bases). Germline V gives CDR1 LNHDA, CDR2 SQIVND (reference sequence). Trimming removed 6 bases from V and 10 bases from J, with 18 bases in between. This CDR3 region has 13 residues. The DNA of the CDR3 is TGTGCCAGTAGAAGGACGAAGACAGCTGCAGCTTTCTTT. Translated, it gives CASRRTKTAAAFF.

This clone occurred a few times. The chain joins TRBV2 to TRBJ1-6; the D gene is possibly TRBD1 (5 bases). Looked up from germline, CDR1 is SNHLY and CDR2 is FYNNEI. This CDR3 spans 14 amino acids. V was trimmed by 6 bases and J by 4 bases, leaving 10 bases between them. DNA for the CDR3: TGTGCCAGCAGCCCGGGGGATTATAATTCACCCCTCCACTTT. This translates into CASSPGDYNSPLHF. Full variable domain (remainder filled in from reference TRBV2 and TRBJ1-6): EPEVTQTPSHQVTQMGQEVILRCVPISNHLYFYWYRQILGQKVEFLVSFYNNEISEKSEIFDDQFSVERPDGSNFTLKIRSTKLEDSAMYFCASSPGDYNSPLHFGNGTRLTVT.

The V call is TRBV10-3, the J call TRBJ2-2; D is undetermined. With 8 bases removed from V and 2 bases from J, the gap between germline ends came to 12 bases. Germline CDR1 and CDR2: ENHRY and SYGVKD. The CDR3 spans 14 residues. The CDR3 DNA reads TGTGCCATCTTAGAGCCAGGCAACACCGGGGAGCTGTTTTTT. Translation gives CAILEPGNTGELFF.

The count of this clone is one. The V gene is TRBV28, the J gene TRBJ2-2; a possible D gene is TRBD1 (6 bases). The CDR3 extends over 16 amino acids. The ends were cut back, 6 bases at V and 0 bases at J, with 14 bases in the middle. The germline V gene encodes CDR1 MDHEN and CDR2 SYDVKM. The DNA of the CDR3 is TGTGCCAGCAGCTCTACAGGGTCACCGAACACCGGGGAGCTGTTTTTT. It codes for CASSSTGSPNTGELFF.

CDR3 in DNA: TGCAGCGTTGAAGATGGGGGACACCTTGAAGCTTTCTTT. It specifies CSVEDGGHLEAFF. V usage is TRBV29-1 and J usage is TRBJ1-1; possibly TRBD1 for D (6 bases). Trimming took 0 bases from V and 7 from J, leaving 12 bases between them. Per the germline V gene, CDR1 is SQVTM and CDR2 is ANQGSEA. The CDR3 is made up of 13 amino acids.

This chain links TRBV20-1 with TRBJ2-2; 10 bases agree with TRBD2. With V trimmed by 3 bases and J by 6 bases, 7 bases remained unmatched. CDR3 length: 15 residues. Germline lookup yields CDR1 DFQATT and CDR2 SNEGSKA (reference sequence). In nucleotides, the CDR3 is TGCAGTGCTAGTTTTCTAGCGGGGGTGTCCGGGGAGCTGTTTTTT. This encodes CSASFLAGVSGELFF.

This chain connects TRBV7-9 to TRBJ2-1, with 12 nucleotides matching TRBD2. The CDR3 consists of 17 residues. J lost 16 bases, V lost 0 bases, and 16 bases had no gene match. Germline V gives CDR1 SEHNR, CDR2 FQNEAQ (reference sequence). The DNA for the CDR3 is TGTGCCAGCAGCTTAGCAGATTTGGTCCTAGCGGGGGGGGAGCGATTCTTC. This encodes CASSLADLVLAGGERFF.

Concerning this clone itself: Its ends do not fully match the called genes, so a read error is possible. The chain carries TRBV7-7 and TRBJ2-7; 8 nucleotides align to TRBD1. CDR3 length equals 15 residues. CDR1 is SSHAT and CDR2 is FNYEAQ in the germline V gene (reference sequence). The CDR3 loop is CASSLAEGQAYEQYF. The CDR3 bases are TGTGCTAGCAGCTTAGCTGAGGGACAGGCCTACGAGCAGTACTTC.

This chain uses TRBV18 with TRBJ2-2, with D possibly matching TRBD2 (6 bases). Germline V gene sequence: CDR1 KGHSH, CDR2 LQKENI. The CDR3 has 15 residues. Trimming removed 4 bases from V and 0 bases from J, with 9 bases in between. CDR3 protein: CASSRTGANTGELFF. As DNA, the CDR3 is TGTGCCAGCTCACGAACGGGAGCGAACACCGGGGAGCTGTTTTTT.

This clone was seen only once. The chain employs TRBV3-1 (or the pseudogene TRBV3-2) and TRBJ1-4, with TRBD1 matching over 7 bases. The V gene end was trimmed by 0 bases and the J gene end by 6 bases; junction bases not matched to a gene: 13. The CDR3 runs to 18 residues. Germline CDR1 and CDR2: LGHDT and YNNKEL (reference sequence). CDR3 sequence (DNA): TGTGCCAGCAGCCAAGATTTGAGTGTTACAGGGGAAGATGAAAAACTGTTTTTT. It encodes CASSQDLSVTGEDEKLFF.

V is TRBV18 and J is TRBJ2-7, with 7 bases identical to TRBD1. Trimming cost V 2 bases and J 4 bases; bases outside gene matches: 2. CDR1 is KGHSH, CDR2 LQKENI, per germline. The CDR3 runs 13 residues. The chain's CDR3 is CASSPTTGYEQYF. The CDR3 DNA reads TGTGCCAGCTCACCAACGACAGGGTACGAGCAGTACTTC.

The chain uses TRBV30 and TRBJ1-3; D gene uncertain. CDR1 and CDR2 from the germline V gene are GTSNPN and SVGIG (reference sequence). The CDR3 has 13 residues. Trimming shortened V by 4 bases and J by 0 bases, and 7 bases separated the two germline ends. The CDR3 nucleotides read TGTGCCTGGAATAGTCTCTCTGGAAACACCATATATTTT. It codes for CAWNSLSGNTIYF. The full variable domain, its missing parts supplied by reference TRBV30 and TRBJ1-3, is SQTIHQWPATLVQPVGSPLSLECTVEGTSNPNLYWYRQAAGRGLQLLFYSVGIGQISSEVPQNLSASRPQDRQFILSSKKLLLSDSGFYLCAWNSLSGNTIYFGEGSWLTVV.

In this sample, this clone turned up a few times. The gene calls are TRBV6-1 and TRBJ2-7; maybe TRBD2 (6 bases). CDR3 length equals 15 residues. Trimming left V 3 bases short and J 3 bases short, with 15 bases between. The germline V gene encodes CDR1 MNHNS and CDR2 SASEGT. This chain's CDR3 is CASSDGGTKRYEQYF. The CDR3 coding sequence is TGTGCCAGCAGTGACGGGGGAACGAAGCGCTACGAGCAGTACTTC.

This CDR3 reads CASRGQGTRNTEAFF. Here the CDR3 DNA reads TGTGCCAGTAGGGGACAGGGAACTAGGAACACTGAAGCTTTCTTT. V usage is TRBV19 and J usage is TRBJ1-1; 9 nucleotides line up with TRBD1. V trimming: 6 bases; J trimming: 1 base; junction bases outside the gene matches: 6. The CDR3 extends over 15 amino acids. The germline V gene has CDR1 LNHDA and CDR2 SQIVND (reference sequence).

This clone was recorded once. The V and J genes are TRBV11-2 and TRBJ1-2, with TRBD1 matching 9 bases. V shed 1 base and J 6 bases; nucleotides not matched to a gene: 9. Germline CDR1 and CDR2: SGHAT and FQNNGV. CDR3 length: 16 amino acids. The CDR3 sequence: CASSLAPGTGSDGYTF. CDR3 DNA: TGTGCCAGCAGCTTAGCACCCGGGACAGGGTCCGATGGCTACACCTTC.

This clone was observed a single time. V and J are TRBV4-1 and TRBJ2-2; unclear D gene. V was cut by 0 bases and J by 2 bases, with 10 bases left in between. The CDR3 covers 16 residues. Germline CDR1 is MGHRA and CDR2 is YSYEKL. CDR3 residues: CASSQESRKNTGELFF. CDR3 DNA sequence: TGCGCCAGCAGCCAAGAGTCCAGGAAAAACACCGGGGAGCTGTTTTTT.

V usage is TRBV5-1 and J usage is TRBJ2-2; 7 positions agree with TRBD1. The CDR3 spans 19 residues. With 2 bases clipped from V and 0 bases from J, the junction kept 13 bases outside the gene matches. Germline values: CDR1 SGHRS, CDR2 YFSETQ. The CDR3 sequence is CASSLPTLDRATNTGELFF. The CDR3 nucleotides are TGCGCCAGCAGCTTACCCACCTTAGACAGGGCAACGAACACCGGGGAGCTGTTTTTT.

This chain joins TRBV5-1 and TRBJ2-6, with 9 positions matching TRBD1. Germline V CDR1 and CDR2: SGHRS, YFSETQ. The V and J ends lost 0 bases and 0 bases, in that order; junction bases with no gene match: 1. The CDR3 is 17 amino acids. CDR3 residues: CASSLGTGDSGANVLTF. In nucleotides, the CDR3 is TGCGCCAGCAGCTTGGGGACAGGGGACTCTGGGGCCAACGTCCTGACTTTC. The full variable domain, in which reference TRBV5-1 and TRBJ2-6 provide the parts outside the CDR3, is KAGVTQTPRYLIKTRGQQVTLSCSPISGHRSVSWYQQTPGQGLQFLFEYFSETQRNKGNFPGRFSGRQFSNSRSEMNVSTLELGDSALYLCASSLGTGDSGANVLTFGAGSRLTVL.

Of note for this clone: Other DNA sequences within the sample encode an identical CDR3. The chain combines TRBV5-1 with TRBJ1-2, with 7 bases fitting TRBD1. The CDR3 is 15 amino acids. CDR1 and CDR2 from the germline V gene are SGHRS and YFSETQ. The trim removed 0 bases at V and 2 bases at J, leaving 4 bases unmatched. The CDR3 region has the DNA TGCGCCAGCAGCTTGGGGGACAGAGCGAACTATGGCTACACCTTC. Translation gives CASSLGDRANYGYTF. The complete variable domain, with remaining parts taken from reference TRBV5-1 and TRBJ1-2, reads KAGVTQTPRYLIKTRGQQVTLSCSPISGHRSVSWYQQTPGQGLQFLFEYFSETQRNKGNFPGRFSGRQFSNSRSEMNVSTLELGDSALYLCASSLGDRANYGYTFGSGTRLTVV.

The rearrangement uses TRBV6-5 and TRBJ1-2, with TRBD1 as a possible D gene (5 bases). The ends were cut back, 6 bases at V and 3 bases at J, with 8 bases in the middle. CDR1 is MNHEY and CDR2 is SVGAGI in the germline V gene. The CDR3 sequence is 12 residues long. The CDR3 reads CASRQGDYGYTF. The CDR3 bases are TGTGCCAGCAGGCAGGGTGACTATGGCTACACCTTC.

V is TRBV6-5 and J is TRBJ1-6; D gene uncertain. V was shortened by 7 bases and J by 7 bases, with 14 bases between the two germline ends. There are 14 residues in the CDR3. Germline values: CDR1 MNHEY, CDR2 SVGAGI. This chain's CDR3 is CASNVNRGNSPLHF. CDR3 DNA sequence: TGTGCCAGCAACGTGAATCGGGGAAATTCACCCCTCCACTTT.

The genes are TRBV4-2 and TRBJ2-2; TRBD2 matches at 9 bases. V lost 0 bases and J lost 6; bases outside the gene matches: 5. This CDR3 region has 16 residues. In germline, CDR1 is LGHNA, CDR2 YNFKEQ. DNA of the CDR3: TGTGCCAGCAGCCAAGATTGGAGCGGGGGGCCCGGGGAGCTGTTTTTT. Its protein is CASSQDWSGGPGELFF.

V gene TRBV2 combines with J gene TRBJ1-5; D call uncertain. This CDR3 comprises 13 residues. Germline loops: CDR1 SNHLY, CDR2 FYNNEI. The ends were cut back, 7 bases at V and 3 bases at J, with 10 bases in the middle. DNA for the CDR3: TGTGCCAGCACGGAGGGAAACAATCAGCCCCAGCATTTT. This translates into CASTEGNNQPQHF. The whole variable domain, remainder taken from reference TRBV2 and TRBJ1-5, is EPEVTQTPSHQVTQMGQEVILRCVPISNHLYFYWYRQILGQKVEFLVSFYNNEISEKSEIFDDQFSVERPDGSNFTLKIRSTKLEDSAMYFCASTEGNNQPQHFGDGTRLSIL.

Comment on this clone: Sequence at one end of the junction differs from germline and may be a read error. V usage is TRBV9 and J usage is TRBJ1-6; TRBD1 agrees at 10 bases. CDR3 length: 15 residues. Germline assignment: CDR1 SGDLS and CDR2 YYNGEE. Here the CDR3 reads CAGSEGTGDNSPLHF. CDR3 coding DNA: TGTGCCGGCAGCGAGGGGACAGGGGATAATTCACCCCTCCACTTT.

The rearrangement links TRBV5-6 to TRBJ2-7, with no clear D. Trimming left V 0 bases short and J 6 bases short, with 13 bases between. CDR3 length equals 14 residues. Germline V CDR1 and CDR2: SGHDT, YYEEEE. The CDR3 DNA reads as TGTGCCAGCAGCTTGGAAGGAATACCGGGCGAGCAGTACTTC. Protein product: CASSLEGIPGEQYF.

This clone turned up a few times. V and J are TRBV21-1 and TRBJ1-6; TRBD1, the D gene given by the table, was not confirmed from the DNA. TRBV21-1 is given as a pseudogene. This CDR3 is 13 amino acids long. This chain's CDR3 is CASNPPLHRGPSF. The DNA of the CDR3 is TGTGCCAGCAACCCGCCGCTTCATAGGGGCCCATCCTTT.

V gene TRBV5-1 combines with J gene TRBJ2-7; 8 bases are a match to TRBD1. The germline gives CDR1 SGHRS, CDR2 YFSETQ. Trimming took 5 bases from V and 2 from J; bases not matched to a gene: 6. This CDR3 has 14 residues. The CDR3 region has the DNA TGCGCCAGCAGTCCCGGGACAGGACCCTACGAGCAGTACTTC. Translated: CASSPGTGPYEQYF.

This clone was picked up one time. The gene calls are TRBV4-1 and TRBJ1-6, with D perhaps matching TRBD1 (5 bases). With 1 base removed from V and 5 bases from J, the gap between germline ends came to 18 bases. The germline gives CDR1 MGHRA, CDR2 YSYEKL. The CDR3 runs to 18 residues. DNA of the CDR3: TGCGCCAGCAGCCAAGGAATCCTTGGCCCAGGGCATAATTCACCCCTCCACTTT. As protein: CASSQGILGPGHNSPLHF.